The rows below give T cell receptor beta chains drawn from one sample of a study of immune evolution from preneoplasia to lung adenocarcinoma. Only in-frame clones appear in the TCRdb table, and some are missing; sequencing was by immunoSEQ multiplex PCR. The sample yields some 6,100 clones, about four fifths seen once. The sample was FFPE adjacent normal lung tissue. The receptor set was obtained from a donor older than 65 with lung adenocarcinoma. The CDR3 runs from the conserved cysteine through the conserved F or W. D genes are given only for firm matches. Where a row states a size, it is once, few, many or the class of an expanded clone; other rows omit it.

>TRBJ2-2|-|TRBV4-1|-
CASSLEWPGELFF
TGCGCCAGCAGCTTGGAGTGGCCCGGGGAGCTGTTTTTT
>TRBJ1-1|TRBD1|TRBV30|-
CAWTRRFTGSTQGAEAFF
TGTGCCTGGACCCGTAGGTTCACAGGATCCACCCAGGGGGCTGAAGCTTTCTTT
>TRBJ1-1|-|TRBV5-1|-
CASSLAEGLDAFF
TGCGCCAGCAGCTTGGCCGAGGGACTGGACGCTTTCTTT
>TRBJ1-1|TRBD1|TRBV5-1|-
CASSDDRGRMTEAFF
TGCGCCAGCAGCGACGACAGGGGTCGAATGACTGAAGCTTTCTTT
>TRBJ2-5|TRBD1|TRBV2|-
CASRGTGQETQYF
TGTGCCAGCAGGGGGACAGGGCAAGAGACCCAGTACTTC
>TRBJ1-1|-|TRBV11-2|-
CASSLASGGSTEAFF
TGTGCCAGCAGCTTGGCTAGCGGGGGCTCAACTGAAGCTTTCTTT
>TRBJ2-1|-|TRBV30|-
CAWSFEAEQFF
TGTGCCTGGAGTTTTGAAGCGGAGCAGTTCTTC
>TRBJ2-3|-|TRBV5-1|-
CASSSFAGSSTDTQYF
TGCGCCAGCAGTTCTTTCGCGGGATCAAGCACAGATACGCAGTATTTT
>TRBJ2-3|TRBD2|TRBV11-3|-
CASNRRLGLAGTGTDTQYF
TGTGCCAGCAACCGGCGTTTGGGACTAGCGGGAACAGGGACAGATACGCAGTATTTT
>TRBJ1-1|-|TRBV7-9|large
CASSRAGDTEAFF
TGTGCCAGCAGCAGGGCAGGGGACACTGAAGCTTTCTTT
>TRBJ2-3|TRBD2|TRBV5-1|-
CASSRSGEGSGSLDTQYF
TGCGCCAGCAGCAGATCAGGGGAAGGAAGCGGGAGCTTGGATACGCAGTATTTT
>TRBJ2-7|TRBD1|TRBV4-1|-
CASSPYGDSYEQYF
TGCGCCAGCAGCCCATATGGGGACAGCTACGAGCAGTACTTC
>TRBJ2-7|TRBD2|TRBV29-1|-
CSVPRSGSSYEQYF
TGCAGCGTTCCAAGGAGCGGGAGCTCCTACGAGCAGTACTTC
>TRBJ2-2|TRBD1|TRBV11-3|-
CASSLRRGQGTFGELFF
TGTGCCAGCAGCTTAAGGAGGGGACAGGGTACATTCGGGGAGCTGTTTTTT
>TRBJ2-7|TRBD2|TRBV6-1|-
CASSEAEWFLADSYEQYF
TGTGCCAGCAGTGAAGCCGAATGGTTTCTAGCGGACTCCTACGAGCAGTACTTC
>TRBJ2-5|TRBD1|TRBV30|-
CAWSVGDRRRQTQYF
TGTGCCTGGAGTGTAGGGGACAGGAGAAGACAGACCCAGTACTTC
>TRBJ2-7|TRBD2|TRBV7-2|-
CASSLQAGLAGSYEQYF
TGTGCCAGCAGCTTACAGGCGGGACTAGCGGGCTCCTACGAGCAGTACTTC
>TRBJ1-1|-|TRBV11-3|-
CASSSQGENTEAFF
TGTGCCAGCAGCTCACAGGGAGAAAACACTGAAGCTTTCTTT
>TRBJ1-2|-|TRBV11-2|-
CASSLGDGPDGYTF
TGTGCCAGCAGCTTAGGGGACGGGCCGGATGGCTACACCTTC
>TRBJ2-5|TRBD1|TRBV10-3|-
CAIRMGGQVLGETQYF
TGTGCCATCAGGATGGGGGGACAGGTCCTAGGAGAGACCCAGTACTTC
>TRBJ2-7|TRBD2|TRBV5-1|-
CASSPGLLSYEQYF
TGCGCCAGCAGCCCGGGACTACTCTCCTACGAGCAGTACTTC
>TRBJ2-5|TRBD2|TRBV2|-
CASSDVSGTTQYF
TGTGCCAGCAGTGACGTTAGCGGGACGACCCAGTACTTC
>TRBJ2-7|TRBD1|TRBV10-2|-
CASRRGQGNEQYF
TGCGCCAGCAGAAGAGGACAGGGCAACGAGCAGTACTTC
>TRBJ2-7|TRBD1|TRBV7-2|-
CASSSGQGTYEQYF
TGTGCCAGCAGTTCGGGACAGGGGACCTACGAGCAGTACTTC
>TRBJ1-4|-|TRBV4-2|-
CASSQGTAHNEKLFF
TGTGCCAGCAGCCAAGGGACAGCGCATAATGAAAAACTGTTTTTT
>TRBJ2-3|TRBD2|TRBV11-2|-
CASSTPSGGEDTQYF
TGTGCCAGCAGCACACCGTCGGGGGGGGAAGATACGCAGTATTTT
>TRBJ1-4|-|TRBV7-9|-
CASSGHQNEKLFF
TGTGCCAGCTCGGGACACCAAAATGAAAAACTGTTTTTT
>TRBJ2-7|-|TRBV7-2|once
CASSPGTQSYEQYF
TGTGCCAGCAGCCCCGGGACCCAGAGCTACGAGCAGTACTTC
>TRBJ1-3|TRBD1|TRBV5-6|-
CASSQQGTSGNTIYF
TGTGCCAGCAGCCAACAGGGGACCTCTGGAAACACCATATATTTT
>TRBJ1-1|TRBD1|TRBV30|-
CAWTRAGGSTEAFF
TGTGCCTGGACCCGCGCAGGGGGCAGCACTGAAGCTTTCTTT
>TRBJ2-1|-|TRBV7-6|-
CASSLSAAYNEQFF
TGTGCCAGCAGCTTAAGTGCGGCCTACAATGAGCAGTTCTTC
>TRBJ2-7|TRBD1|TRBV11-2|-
CASSLATGGSVYEQYF
TGTGCCAGCAGCTTAGCTACAGGGGGCTCTGTCTACGAGCAGTACTTC
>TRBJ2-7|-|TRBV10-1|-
CASGHTLQYF
TGCGCCAGTGGACATACGTTGCAGTACTTC
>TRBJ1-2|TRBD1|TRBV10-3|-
CATTRDRGDYGYTF
TGTGCCACCACCCGGGACAGGGGGGACTATGGCTACACCTTC
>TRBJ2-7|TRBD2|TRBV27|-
CASSSASGRAVSEQYF
TGTGCCAGCAGTTCCGCTAGCGGGAGGGCCGTGAGCGAGCAGTACTTC
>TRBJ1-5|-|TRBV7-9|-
CASSFQGDSNQPQHF
TGTGCCAGCAGCTTTCAGGGAGATAGCAATCAGCCCCAGCATTTT
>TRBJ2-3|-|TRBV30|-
CAWSVRRDTQYF
TGTGCCTGGAGTGTAAGGCGGGACACGCAGTATTTT
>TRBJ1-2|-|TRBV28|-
CASSSQGRGYTF
TGTGCCAGCAGTTCACAGGGACGCGGCTACACCTTC
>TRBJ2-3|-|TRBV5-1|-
CASSNGIGGRGDTQYF
TGCGCCAGCAGCAATGGGATCGGGGGGCGCGGAGATACGCAGTATTTT
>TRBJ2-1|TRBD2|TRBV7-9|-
CASSSVSSGHNEQFF
TGTGCCAGCAGCTCTGTCTCTAGCGGGCACAATGAGCAGTTCTTC
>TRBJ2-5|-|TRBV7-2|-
CASSLQVGAGETQYF
TGTGCCAGCAGCTTACAGGTGGGAGCGGGAGAGACCCAGTACTTC
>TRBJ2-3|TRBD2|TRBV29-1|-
CSVKRTSGSADTQYF
TGCAGCGTCAAAAGGACTAGCGGGAGCGCAGATACGCAGTATTTT
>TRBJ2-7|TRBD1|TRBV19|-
CASRTTGGQGQVEQYF
TGTGCCAGTCGGACAACCGGGGGACAGGGTCAAGTCGAGCAGTACTTC
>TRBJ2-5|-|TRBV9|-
CASSVEGLRQETQYF
TGTGCCAGCAGCGTAGAAGGACTCAGACAAGAGACCCAGTACTTC
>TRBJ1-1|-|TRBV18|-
CASSTRTEDTEAFF
TGTGCCAGCTCAACCCGGACAGAGGACACTGAAGCTTTCTTT
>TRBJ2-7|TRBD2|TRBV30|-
CAWTPSGYYEQYF
TGTGCCTGGACCCCTAGCGGGTACTACGAGCAGTACTTC
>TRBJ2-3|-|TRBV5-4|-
CASSLAREGTDTQYF
TGTGCCAGCAGCTTGGCTCGAGAAGGCACAGATACGCAGTATTTT
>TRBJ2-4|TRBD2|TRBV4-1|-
CASSQGLAGGKGNIQYF
TGCGCCAGCAGCCAAGGACTAGCGGGAGGCAAAGGAAACATTCAGTACTTC
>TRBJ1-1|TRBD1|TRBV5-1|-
CASSPGTGEGGTEAFF
TGCGCCAGCAGCCCCGGGACAGGGGAAGGAGGCACTGAAGCTTTCTTT
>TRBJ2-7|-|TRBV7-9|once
CASSSGERGYEQYF
TGTGCCAGCAGCTCCGGGGAGAGGGGCTACGAGCAGTACTTC
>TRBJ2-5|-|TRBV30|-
CAWSVPGSETQYF
TGTGCCTGGAGTGTACCAGGGTCGGAGACCCAGTACTTC
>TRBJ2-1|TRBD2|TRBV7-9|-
CASSSSRLAGGGWDEQFF
TGTGCCAGCAGCTCCTCCCGACTAGCGGGAGGGGGCTGGGATGAGCAGTTCTTC
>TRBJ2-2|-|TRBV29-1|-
CSVDPANTGELFF
TGCAGCGTTGATCCGGCGAACACCGGGGAGCTATTTTTT